A selection of T cell receptor beta chains follows, all from one sample in a study of identifying expanded T cells in peripheral blood. Method: immunoSEQ multiplex PCR; TCRdb's copy keeps in-frame clones and lacks some. The sample includes fewer than 130,000 clones, around nine tenths of them seen just once. Sequenced input: blood. The receptor set was obtained from a person between 18 and 70 years old in good health. CDR3s include the opening cysteine and the closing phenylalanine or tryptophan. A D gene is named only where the DNA matches it firmly. The listing skips clone size in some rows; elsewhere it reads once, few, many or a size class.

TRBV6-5	NA	NA	TRBJ1-5	TGTGCCAGCAGCTCTTGGGGGGGGCAGGGTCAGCCCCAGCATTTT	CASSSWGGQGQPQHF
TRBV6-5	TRBD1	few	TRBJ1-1	TGTGCCAGCAGCCCACAGGGGACGGTGAACACTGAAGCTTTCTTT	CASSPQGTVNTEAFF
TRBV28	NA	NA	TRBJ2-7	TGTGCCAGCAGTTTTGAGTATAGAGGGTCCTACGAGCAGTACTTC	CASSFEYRGSYEQYF
TRBV13	NA	NA	TRBJ2-7	TGTGCCAGCAGCTTAGGCCTTCAGGGGTCGAGCTCCTACGAGCAGTACTTC	CASSLGLQGSSSYEQYF
TRBV30	NA	NA	TRBJ1-6	TGTGCCTGGAGGGGGCAGGGGACATCCTATAATTCACCCCTCCACTTT	CAWRGQGTSYNSPLHF
TRBV5-4	TRBD1	NA	TRBJ1-1	TGTGCCAGCAGCTGGACAGGGGCTGAAGCTTTCTTT	CASSWTGAEAFF
TRBV19	NA	NA	TRBJ2-3	TGTGCCAGTCATAACAGTGGGGGCCCTAGCACAGATACGCAGTATTTT	CASHNSGGPSTDTQYF
TRBV5-4	NA	once	TRBJ1-1	TGTGCCAGCAGCTTGGAAGGGGTAGCAGGCACTGAAGCTTTCTTT	CASSLEGVAGTEAFF
TRBV5-1	NA	once	TRBJ2-2	TGCGCCAGCAGCTTGAGTGGGATTGGGATCGGGGAGCTGTTTTTT	CASSLSGIGIGELFF
TRBV5-1	NA	NA	TRBJ1-3	TGCGCCAGCAGCTTGGCCGTTGGTGGTAGTTCAGCGACTGGAAACACCATATATTTT	CASSLAVGGSSATGNTIYF
TRBV4-2	NA	NA	TRBJ2-2	TGTGCCAGCAGCCAGGCCGACAGGACAAACACCGGGGAGCTGTTTTTT	CASSQADRTNTGELFF
TRBV4-1	TRBD2	NA	TRBJ2-5	TGCGCCAGCAGCCAAGGAGGACTAGCGGGGCAAGAGACCCAGTACTTC	CASSQGGLAGQETQYF
TRBV18	NA	NA	TRBJ1-2	TGTGCCAGCTCACCGGACGCTACCTATGGCTACACCTTC	CASSPDATYGYTF
TRBV29-1	NA	NA	TRBJ2-3	TGCAGCGCCGAGGGCGGAGCCACAGATACGCAGTATTTT	CSAEGGATDTQYF
TRBV18	NA	NA	TRBJ1-2	TGTGCCAGCTCACCACCTAGTCAGAGCCTAGCTAACTATGGCTACACCTTC	CASSPPSQSLANYGYTF
TRBV19	NA	NA	TRBJ2-1	TGTGCCAGTAGTACCTACTCTGTAAATGAGCAGTTCTTC	CASSTYSVNEQFF
TRBV27	NA	NA	TRBJ1-3	TGTGCCAGCAGTCCCTATACAGGGTACGGAAACACCATATATTTT	CASSPYTGYGNTIYF
TRBV7-2	NA	NA	TRBJ2-7	TGTGCCAGCAGCCAAGATTTCAGGGCGGTGGCCTACGAGCAGTACTTC	CASSQDFRAVAYEQYF
TRBV10-3	NA	NA	TRBJ1-3	TGTGCCATCAGTGAGACCGGAGCAGGAAACACCATATATTTT	CAISETGAGNTIYF
TRBV5-1	TRBD1	NA	TRBJ1-3	TGCGCCAGCTGTCTCGGGACAGCCGGAAACACCATATATTTT	CASCLGTAGNTIYF
TRBV21-1	NA	NA	TRBJ2-7	TGTGCCAGCAGCAAAGCGCTTTCGGGGACGAGCGAGCAGTACTTC	CASSKALSGTSEQYF
TRBV19	TRBD1	NA	TRBJ1-1	TGTGCCAGTACCAACCTTGGGACAGGGAACGCTGAAGCTTTCTTT	CASTNLGTGNAEAFF
TRBV9	TRBD1	NA	TRBJ2-5	TGTGCCACCCTGCGGACAGGTCAAGAGACCCAGTACTTC	CATLRTGQETQYF
TRBV6-5	NA	NA	TRBJ2-6	TGTGCCAGCAGTGGACCTCACTCTGGGGCCAACGTCCTGACTTTC	CASSGPHSGANVLTF
TRBV4-2	TRBD1	NA	TRBJ2-5	TGTGCCAGCAGCCAGAGGGGGGGACAGGGGTTTCAAGAGACCCAGTACTTC	CASSQRGGQGFQETQYF
TRBV7-2	NA	once	TRBJ1-3	TGTGCCAGCAGTCCCTCCGGGACAAGAGGAAACACCATATATTTT	CASSPSGTRGNTIYF
TRBV6-5	TRBD2	NA	TRBJ2-1	TGTGCCAGCAGCCTAGCGGGGGGGCTTGATGAGTTCTTC	CASSLAGGLDEFF
TRBV30	NA	NA	TRBJ2-5	TGTGCCTGCTCCAGGGGCCCAGGGGGGCTGGAGACCCAGTACTTC	CACSRGPGGLETQYF
TRBV19	NA	NA	TRBJ1-5	TGTGCCAGTAGTATTAGGTCAGGCAATCAGCCCCAGCATTTT	CASSIRSGNQPQHF
TRBV23-1	TRBD1	few	TRBJ2-5	TGCGCCAGCAGTGTCAAGACAGGGTTCCAAGAGACCCAGTACTTC	CASSVKTGFQETQYF
TRBV6-1	NA	NA	TRBJ2-1	TGTGCCAGCAGTTTGGCGGAAGGCTACAATGAGCAGTTCTTC	CASSLAEGYNEQFF
TRBV19	NA	few	TRBJ1-6	TGTGCCAGTAGTATCGTGGCGGCGATTTCACCCCTCCACTTT	CASSIVAAISPLHF
TRBV19	NA	NA	TRBJ1-5	TGTGCCAGTAGTATAGACGGGTCAGGGATCAATCAGCCCCAGCATTTT	CASSIDGSGINQPQHF
TRBV6-5	NA	NA	TRBJ1-6	TGTGCCAGCAGTCCCTTGAGCGTGCTAAATTCACCCCTCCACTTT	CASSPLSVLNSPLHF
TRBV5-6	NA	NA	TRBJ1-2	TGTGCCAGCAGCCAATACTCCTGGACGAGCACCTTC	CASSQYSWTSTF
TRBV5-1	TRBD1	NA	TRBJ1-1	TGCGCCAGCAGCTTGGTCGCGGGACAGGGAAACACTGAAGCTTTCTTT	CASSLVAGQGNTEAFF
TRBV11-2	NA	few	TRBJ1-3	TGTGCCAGCAGCCCGTTGAGGGGGTCCCCGGGGAACACCATATATTTT	CASSPLRGSPGNTIYF
TRBV7-9	TRBD1	NA	TRBJ2-5	TGTGCCAGCAGCTTAGCGGACAGGCCGGAGACCCAGTACTTC	CASSLADRPETQYF
TRBV5-6	NA	once	TRBJ1-1	TGTGCCAGCAGCTCGGTTGAGGGGATGGGCACTGAAGCTTTCTTT	CASSSVEGMGTEAFF
TRBV6-5	TRBD1	NA	TRBJ2-7	TGTGCCAGCAGTACCGGGACAGGGGGGATTCAGCAGTACTTC	CASSTGTGGIQQYF
TRBV10-3	TRBD1	NA	TRBJ1-1	TGTGCCACACGCAGGACAGGGGACACTGAAGCTTTCTTT	CATRRTGDTEAFF
TRBV19	NA	NA	TRBJ2-6	TGTGCCAGTAGTATGGTGGTGTTCACATTGATTGGGGCCAACGTCCTGACTTTC	CASSMVVFTLIGANVLTF
TRBV29-1	NA	NA	TRBJ2-3	TGCAGCGTCTCTCTTATGGATACGCAGTATTTT	CSVSLMDTQYF
TRBV6-1	NA	NA	TRBJ1-4	TGTGCCAGCAGTGGAGCAACTAATGAAAAACTGTTTTTT	CASSGATNEKLFF
TRBV15	TRBD1	NA	TRBJ1-4	TGTGCCACCAGCAGAGGGGCAGGGGGGGAGACTAATGAAAAACTGTTTTTT	CATSRGAGGETNEKLFF
TRBV4-3	NA	NA	TRBJ2-3	TGCGCCAGCAGCCAAGACCTCCCGGGAGATGATACGCAGTATTTT	CASSQDLPGDDTQYF
TRBV7-2	NA	NA	TRBJ1-5	TGTGCCAGCAGCTTAGAGGCCGTGACAAGCAATCAGCCCCAGCATTTT	CASSLEAVTSNQPQHF
TRBV6-5	NA	NA	TRBJ2-7	TGTGCCAGCCGGGGGACGGGGAACTCCTACGAGCAGTACTTC	CASRGTGNSYEQYF
TRBV28	NA	NA	TRBJ1-2	TGTGCCAGCAGTTCGCCAGGGGTAGGTGGCTACACCTTC	CASSSPGVGGYTF
TRBV4-1	NA	NA	TRBJ2-7	TGCGCCAGCAGCCAAGTTGTGTCCAGCTCCTACGAGCAGTACTTC	CASSQVVSSSYEQYF
TRBV7-6	NA	NA	TRBJ2-1	TGTGCCAGCAGCCCCCGGGGCAGCTCCTACAATGAGCAGTTCTTC	CASSPRGSSYNEQFF
TRBV7-9	TRBD1	NA	TRBJ1-4	TGTGCCAGCAGCCCCAGGACAGGGAATGAAAAACTGTTTTTT	CASSPRTGNEKLFF
TRBV7-2	NA	NA	TRBJ2-7	TGTGCCAGCAGCTTAGTTCATCGCAGGGAGCAGTACTTC	CASSLVHRREQYF
TRBV7-6	NA	NA	TRBJ2-7	TGTGCCAGCAGCGAGGGGTCTGGTCCCTACGAGCAGTACTTC	CASSEGSGPYEQYF